A single sample is the source of the 18 T cell receptor beta chains below, sequenced in a study of regulatory T cells in long-lasting Graves disease. Through Arm-PCR of CDR3 regions and iRepertoire HTBI primers, TCR beta libraries were built. MiXCR, run by TCRdb on the multiplex PCR reads, gives a single entry per CDR3 protein. This table has 600,000 to 850,000 distinct CDR3 sequences, approximately 29% appearing once. Indicated time point: persistent/refractory GD, antithyroid drugs over 5 years with positive TRAb. PBMC-derived RNA was used for the TCR library. The starting material was peripheral blood mononuclear cells (PBMCs), obtained when the disease was refractory, from a patient treated with antithyroid drugs. The receptors originated from a female donor with Graves disease.

A few counts support this clonotype. The chain is built from TRBV29-1 and TRBJ2-7; D gene unclear. This CDR3 comprises 13 residues. CDR1 is SQVTM, CDR2 ANQGSEA, per germline. Trimming left V 6 bases short and J 5 bases short, with 17 bases between. CDR3 in DNA: TGCAGCGTCGGGCCGAAGTGGATGGACGAGCAGTACTTC. It yields the protein CSVGPKWMDEQYF.

The V gene is TRBV6-1, the J gene TRBJ2-1, with D perhaps TRBD1 or TRBD2 (5 bases each). CDR1 is MNHNS, CDR2 SASEGT, per germline. The V and J ends lost 4 bases and 10 bases respectively, with 14 bases between them. This CDR3 comprises 13 residues. The DNA for the CDR3 is TGTGCCAGCAGTGGAGGGGCTGTTGGGGAGCAGTTCTTC. Residues: CASSGGAVGEQFF.

The rearrangement joins TRBV28 to TRBJ1-5; TRBD1 matches 12 bases. J gave up 4 bases and V 11 bases, and 6 bases lay outside the gene matches. From germline, CDR1 is MDHEN and CDR2 SYDVKM. The CDR3 loop spans 14 amino acids. CDR3 sequence (DNA): TGTGCCGGACGGGACAGGGGGCAAAATCAGCCCCAGCATTTT. Translation: CAGRDRGQNQPQHF.

The chain uses TRBV28 and TRBJ1-4, with D hard to call. The CDR3 is 10 residues long. Per germline, CDR1 MDHEN and CDR2 SYDVKM. Written as DNA, the CDR3 is TGTGGGACCTTTAATGAAAAACTGTTTTTT. As protein: CGTFNEKLFF.

This clonotype was counted a few times. This chain uses TRBV12-3 or TRBV12-4 with TRBJ2-7, with a tentative D call TRBD2 (6 bases). V gave up 3 bases and J gave up 0 bases, with 9 bases separating them. CDR3 length: 14 amino acids. CDR3 coding DNA: TGTGCCAGCAGTTTCGCGGGGTTCTCCTACGAGCAGTACTTC. Translated, it gives CASSFAGFSYEQYF.

The V call is TRBV4-2, the J call TRBJ1-2, with D unclear. This CDR3 region has 15 residues. V was cut by 0 bases and J by 4 bases, with 12 bases left in between. Germline V gene sequence: CDR1 LGHNA, CDR2 YNFKEQ. CDR3 amino acids: CASSQETTVGYGYTF. CDR3 coding DNA: TGTGCCAGCAGCCAAGAAACAACGGTAGGCTATGGCTACACCTTC.

This clonotype was seen a single time. The J gene is TRBJ1-1, the V gene TRBV14; TRBD1 aligns across 7 bases. Looked up from germline, CDR1 is SGHDN and CDR2 is FVKESK. J lost 3 bases, V lost 3 bases, and 7 bases had no gene match. The CDR3 sequence is 15 residues long. CDR3 sequence: CASSHRTGRDTEAFF. CDR3 DNA sequence: TGTGCCAGCAGCCATAGGACAGGAAGGGACACTGAAGCTTTCTTT. The complete variable domain, with remaining parts taken from reference TRBV14 and TRBJ1-1, reads EAGVTQFPSHSVIEKGQTVTLRCDPISGHDNLYWYRRVMGKEIKFLLHFVKESKQDESGMPNNRFLAERTGGTYSTLKVQPAELEDSGVYFCASSHRTGRDTEAFFGQGTRLTVV.

This clonotype was counted only a few times. This chain joins TRBV7-2 and TRBJ2-5; 12 nucleotides align to TRBD2. The germline V gene has CDR1 SGHTA and CDR2 FQGNSA. The V and J ends lost 2 bases and 5 bases, in that order; junction bases with no gene match: 3. This CDR3 is built from 15 residues. The CDR3 nucleotides are TGTGCCAGCAGCTTACGGACTAGCGGGATTGAGACCCAGTACTTC. It codes for CASSLRTSGIETQYF.

This clonotype has ten or more counts. The V and J genes are TRBV11-1 and TRBJ2-5; the D gene is possibly TRBD1 (7 bases). Trimming removed 6 bases from V and 5 bases from J, with 16 bases in between. This CDR3 is built from 14 residues. CDR1 is SGHAT and CDR2 is FQDESV in the germline V gene (reference sequence). CDR3 nucleotides: TGTGCCAGCAGACGCGACAGGGCGGGGGAGACCCAGTACTTC. Protein sequence: CASRRDRAGETQYF.

The chain combines TRBV9 with TRBJ2-7, with D tentatively TRBD1 or TRBD2 (5 bases each). The germline gives CDR1 SGDLS, CDR2 YYNGEE. With 0 bases removed from V and 0 bases from J, the gap between germline ends came to 13 bases. The CDR3 loop spans 16 amino acids. The CDR3 nucleotides read TGTGCCAGCAGCGTAGAAAACGGGGCGAGCTCCTACGAGCAGTACTTC. Translation gives CASSVENGASSYEQYF.

The chain is built from TRBV15 and TRBJ1-2; D possibly corresponds to TRBD1 (6 bases). V lost 1 base and J lost 4, with 13 bases in between. This CDR3 comprises 15 residues. Germline V lookup: CDR1 LNHNV, CDR2 YYDKDF (reference sequence). The CDR3 region is CATSRGGVGAYGYTF. DNA of the CDR3: TGTGCCACCAGCAGAGGCGGGGTGGGGGCCTATGGCTACACCTTC.

This clonotype has more than one count but fewer than ten. The CDR3 spells CASSKYTEAFF. The CDR3 DNA reads as TGTGCCAGCAGCAAATACACTGAAGCTTTCTTT. V gene TRBV28 combines with J gene TRBJ1-1; D gene uncertain. Looked up from germline, CDR1 is MDHEN and CDR2 is SYDVKM. This CDR3 region has 11 residues. V dropped 6 bases and J dropped 3 bases, with 5 bases sitting between them.

This clonotype has just one count. CDR3: CAELTGGAETQYF. As DNA, the CDR3 is TGTGCGGAGCTGACAGGGGGCGCGGAGACCCAGTACTTC. This chain uses TRBV24-1 with TRBJ2-5; 10 nucleotides agree with TRBD1. Per the germline V gene, CDR1 is KGHDR and CDR2 is SFDVKD. CDR3 length: 13 amino acids.

This chain connects TRBV25-1 to TRBJ1-5; D may be TRBD1 (6 bases). Trimming removed 3 bases from V and 2 bases from J, with 11 bases in between. This CDR3 has 15 amino acids. Germline lookup yields CDR1 MGHDK and CDR2 SYGVNS. CDR3 in amino acids: CASSDLGGRNQPQHF. The CDR3 DNA reads TGTGCCAGCAGTGATCTGGGGGGCCGCAATCAGCCCCAGCATTTT.

The table lists this clonotype with a few counts. The chain couples TRBV6-1 to TRBJ1-1; 7 bases line up with TRBD1. The CDR3 extends over 14 amino acids. With 2 bases clipped from V and 4 bases from J, the junction kept 4 bases outside the gene matches. The germline CDR1 and CDR2 sequences are MNHNS and SASEGT. DNA of the CDR3: TGTGCCAGCAGTGAAAGGACAGGCCCCACTGAAGCTTTCTTT. As protein: CASSERTGPTEAFF.

For this clonotype: A read error may account for a junction end that differs from germline. This sequence joins TRBV2 and TRBJ1-1; TRBD1 matches at 7 bases. The CDR3 consists of 17 residues. CDR1 and CDR2 (germline): SNHLY, FYNNEI. The DNA of the CDR3 is TGTGCCAGCAGTGAAGGGGTGAAGCTACAGGGGAACGCTGAAGCTTTCTTT. Its protein is CASSEGVKLQGNAEAFF.

This chain connects TRBV27 to TRBJ2-2, with D unclear. The CDR3 consists of 14 residues. V lost 1 base to trimming and J lost 6 bases, with 9 bases between them. CDR1 and CDR2 from the germline V gene are MNHEY and SMNVEV (reference sequence). The CDR3 loop reads CASSLLWGSGELFF. DNA for the CDR3: TGTGCCAGCAGTTTATTATGGGGATCCGGGGAGCTGTTTTTT.

This rearrangement joins TRBV5-1 to TRBJ2-5; possible D gene TRBD2, 5 bases. This CDR3 is 12 amino acids long. Deletions cut 7 bases from V and 3 bases from J, with 10 bases between. Germline CDR1 is SGHRS and CDR2 is YFSETQ. The CDR3 sequence is CASGRREETQYF. The CDR3 DNA reads TGCGCCAGCGGGAGAAGGGAAGAGACCCAGTACTTC.